The clone carrying this TCR beta chain came up many times. Its antigen remains unknown. It was 5'RACE with constant-segment primers that produced the TCR alpha and TCR beta cDNA libraries, which carried sample barcodes and UMIs. TCRdb reprocessed the 5' RACE reads with MiXCR, giving one entry per CDR3 protein. The table includes about 340,000 distinct CDR3 sequences, roughly 15% detected once. This sample is part of a study of T-cell memory formation after mild COVID-19. At the level of the study: Across donors, TCR clusters were largely donor specific. Study results and caveats: CD4+ contracting clones lay mainly in CM and EM, CD8+ ones in EMRA. Pre-infection memory held some responding clones, suggesting pre-existing cross-reactive T cells responded.

The CDR3 length is 13 residues. The V end lost 3 bases, the J end lost 7 bases, and 9 bases lay between the germline ends. Sequencing used PBMCs or a T cell subset sorted from them (not recorded which). The genes are TRBV12-3 or TRBV12-4 and TRBJ2-2; D gene uncertain. This clonotype originated in a man between 18 and 29 years old who had mild COVID-19 (a few samples of this study predate the infection). Cell type and time point are not known. The CDR3 DNA reads as TGTGCCAGCAGTTTCGTTCCTAACGGGGAGCTGTTTTTT. This codes for CASSFVPNGELFF.